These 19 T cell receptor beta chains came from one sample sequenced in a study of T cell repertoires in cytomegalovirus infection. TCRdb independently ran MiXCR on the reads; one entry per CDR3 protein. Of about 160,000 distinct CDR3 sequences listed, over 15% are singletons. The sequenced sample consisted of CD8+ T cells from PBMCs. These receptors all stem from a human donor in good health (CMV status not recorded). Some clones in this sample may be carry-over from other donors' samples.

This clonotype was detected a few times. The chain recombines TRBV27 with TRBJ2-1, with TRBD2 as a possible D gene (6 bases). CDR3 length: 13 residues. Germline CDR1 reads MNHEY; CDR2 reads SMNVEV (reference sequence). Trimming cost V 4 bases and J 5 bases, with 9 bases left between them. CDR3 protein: CASSSSGDNEQFF. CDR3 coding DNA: TGTGCCAGCAGTTCCTCGGGGGACAATGAGCAGTTCTTC.

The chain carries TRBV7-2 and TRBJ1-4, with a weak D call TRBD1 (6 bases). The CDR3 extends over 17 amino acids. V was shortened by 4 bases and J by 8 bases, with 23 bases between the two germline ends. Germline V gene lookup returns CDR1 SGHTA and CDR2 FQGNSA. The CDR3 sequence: CASSSKPRGAVSEKLFF. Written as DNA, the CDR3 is TGTGCCAGCAGCTCTAAACCCAGGGGCGCCGTAAGCGAAAAACTGTTTTTT.

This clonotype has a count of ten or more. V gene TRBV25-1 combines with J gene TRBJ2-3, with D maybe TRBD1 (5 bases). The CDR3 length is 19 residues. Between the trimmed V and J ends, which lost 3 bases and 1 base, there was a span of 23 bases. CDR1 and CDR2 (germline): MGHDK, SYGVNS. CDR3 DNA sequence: TGTGCCAGCAGTGAGGTCGGACACCCAGGATGGGTTGGCACAGATACGCAGTATTTT. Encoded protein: CASSEVGHPGWVGTDTQYF.

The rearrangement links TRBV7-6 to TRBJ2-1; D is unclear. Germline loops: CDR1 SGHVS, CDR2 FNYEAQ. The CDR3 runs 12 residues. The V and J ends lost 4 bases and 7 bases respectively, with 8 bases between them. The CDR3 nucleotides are TGTGCCAGCAGCTATACGACGAATGAGCAGTTCTTC. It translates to CASSYTTNEQFF.

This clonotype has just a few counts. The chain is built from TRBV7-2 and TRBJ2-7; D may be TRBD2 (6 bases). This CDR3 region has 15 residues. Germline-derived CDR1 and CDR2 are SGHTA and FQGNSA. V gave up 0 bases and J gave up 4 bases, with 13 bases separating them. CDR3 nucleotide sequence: TGTGCCAGCAGCTTAGCCCCGGGACTCCAATACGAGCAGTACTTC. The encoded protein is CASSLAPGLQYEQYF.

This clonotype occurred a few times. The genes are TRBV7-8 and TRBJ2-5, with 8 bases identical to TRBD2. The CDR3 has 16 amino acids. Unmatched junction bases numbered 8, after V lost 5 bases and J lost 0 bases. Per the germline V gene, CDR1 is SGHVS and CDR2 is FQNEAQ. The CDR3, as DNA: TGTGCCAGCAGCGGGGGGACTAGTAGATACCAAGAGACCCAGTACTTC. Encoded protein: CASSGGTSRYQETQYF.

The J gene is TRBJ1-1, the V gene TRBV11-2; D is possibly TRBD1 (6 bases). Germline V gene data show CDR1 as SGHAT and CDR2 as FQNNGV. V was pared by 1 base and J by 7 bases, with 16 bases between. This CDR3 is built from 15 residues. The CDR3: CASSLGVGGAYEAFF. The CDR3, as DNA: TGTGCCAGCAGCTTAGGAGTGGGGGGGGCGTATGAAGCTTTCTTT.

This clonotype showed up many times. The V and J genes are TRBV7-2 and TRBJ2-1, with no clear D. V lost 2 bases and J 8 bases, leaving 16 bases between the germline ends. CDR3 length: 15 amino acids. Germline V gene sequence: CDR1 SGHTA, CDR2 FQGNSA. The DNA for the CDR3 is TGTGCCAGCAGCTTAAACACCTCCCCAGACCATGAGCAGTTCTTC. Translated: CASSLNTSPDHEQFF.

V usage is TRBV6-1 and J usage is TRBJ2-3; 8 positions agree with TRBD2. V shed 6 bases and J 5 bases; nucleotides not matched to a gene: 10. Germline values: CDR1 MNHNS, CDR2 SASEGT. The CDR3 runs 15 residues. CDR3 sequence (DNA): TGTGCCAGCAGGCAGGGGCGGGGGGCCAGAGATACGCAGTATTTT. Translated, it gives CASRQGRGARDTQYF.

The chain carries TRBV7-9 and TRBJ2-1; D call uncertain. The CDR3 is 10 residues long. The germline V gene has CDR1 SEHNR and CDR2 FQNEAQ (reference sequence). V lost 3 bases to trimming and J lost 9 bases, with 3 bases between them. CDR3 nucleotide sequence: TGTGCCAGCAGCTTTACTGAGCAGTTCTTC. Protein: CASSFTEQFF.

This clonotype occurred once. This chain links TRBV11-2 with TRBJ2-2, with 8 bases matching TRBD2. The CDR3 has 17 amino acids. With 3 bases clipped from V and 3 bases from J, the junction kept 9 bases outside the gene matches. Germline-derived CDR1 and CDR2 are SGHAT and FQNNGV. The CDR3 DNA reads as TGTGCCAGCAGCTTGCCTGTCGCGGGAGGTGACACCGGGGAGCTGTTTTTT. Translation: CASSLPVAGGDTGELFF.

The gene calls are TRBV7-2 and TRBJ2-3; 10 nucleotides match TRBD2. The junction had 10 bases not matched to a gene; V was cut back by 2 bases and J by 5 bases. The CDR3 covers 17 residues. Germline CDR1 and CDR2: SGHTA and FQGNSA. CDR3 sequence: CASSLPSGGQGIDTQYF. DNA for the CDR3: TGTGCCAGCAGCTTACCTAGCGGGGGTCAGGGTATAGATACGCAGTATTTT.

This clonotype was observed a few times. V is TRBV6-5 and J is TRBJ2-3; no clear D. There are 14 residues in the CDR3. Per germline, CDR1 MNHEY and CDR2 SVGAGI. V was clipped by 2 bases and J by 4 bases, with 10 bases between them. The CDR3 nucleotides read TGTGCCAGCAGTTACAGGGAATCGTCAGATACGCAGTATTTT. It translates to CASSYRESSDTQYF.

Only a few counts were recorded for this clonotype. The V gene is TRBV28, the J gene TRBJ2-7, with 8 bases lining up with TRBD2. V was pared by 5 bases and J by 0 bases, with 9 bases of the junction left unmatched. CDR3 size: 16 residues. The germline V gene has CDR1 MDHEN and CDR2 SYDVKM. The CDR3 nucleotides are TGTGCCAGCAGTCCCTACCTGAGCGGGAGCTCCTACGAGCAGTACTTC. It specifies CASSPYLSGSSYEQYF.

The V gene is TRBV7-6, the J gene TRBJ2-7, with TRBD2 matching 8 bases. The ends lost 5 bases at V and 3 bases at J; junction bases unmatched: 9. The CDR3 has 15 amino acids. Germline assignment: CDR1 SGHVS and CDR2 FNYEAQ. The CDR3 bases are TGTGCCAGCAGCCCCCGAATAGCGGGGCACTACGAGCAGTACTTC. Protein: CASSPRIAGHYEQYF.

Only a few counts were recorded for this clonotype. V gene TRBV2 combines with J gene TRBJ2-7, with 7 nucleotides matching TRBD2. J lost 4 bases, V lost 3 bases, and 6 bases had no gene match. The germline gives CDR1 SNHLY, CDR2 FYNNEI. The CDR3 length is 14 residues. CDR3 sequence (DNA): TGTGCCAGCAGTGAGTTGCGGGAGATATACGAGCAGTACTTC. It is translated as CASSELREIYEQYF.

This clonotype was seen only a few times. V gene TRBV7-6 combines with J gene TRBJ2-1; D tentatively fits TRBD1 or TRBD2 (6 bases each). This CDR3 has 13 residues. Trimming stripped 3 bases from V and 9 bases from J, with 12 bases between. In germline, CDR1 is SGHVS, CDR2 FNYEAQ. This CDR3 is CASSFMEGGEQFF. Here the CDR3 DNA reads TGTGCCAGCAGCTTTATGGAGGGGGGTGAGCAGTTCTTC.

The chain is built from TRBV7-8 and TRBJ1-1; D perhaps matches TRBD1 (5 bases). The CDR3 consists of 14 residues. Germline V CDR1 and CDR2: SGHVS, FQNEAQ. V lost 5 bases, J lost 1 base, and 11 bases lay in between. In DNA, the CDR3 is TGTGCCAGCAGCCCTCAGGGCCGGAACACTGAAGCTTTCTTT. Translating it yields CASSPQGRNTEAFF.

The CDR3 region is CASSPSSGRSYEQYF. CDR3 DNA: TGTGCCAGCAGCCCGAGTAGCGGGAGATCCTACGAGCAGTACTTC. This chain connects TRBV6-1 to TRBJ2-7; TRBD2 aligns across 9 bases. Germline loops: CDR1 MNHNS, CDR2 SASEGT. The CDR3 has 15 amino acids. V was clipped by 6 bases and J by 1 base; unmatched bases: 7.